Presented here are 6 T cell receptor beta chains from one specimen sequenced in a study of CD8 T cells in Susac syndrome. About 0.45 to 1 ug RNA was reverse transcribed with random hexamers. TCRdb processed the immunoSEQ multiplex PCR reads anew with MiXCR; each CDR3 protein has one entry. The top ten clones hold about 0.19% of a sample with 150,000 to 180,000 distinct CDR3 sequences, around 96% of them seen once. Sequenced input: CD8+ T cells from PBMCs. These receptor sequences come from a human donor with multiple sclerosis.

In the case of this clonotype: A read error may produce the germline difference seen at one junction end. This rearrangement joins TRBV27 to TRBJ2-7, with D possibly matching TRBD1 (6 bases). The CDR3 contains 12 residues. Germline CDR1 is MNHEY and CDR2 is SMNVEV (reference sequence). The CDR3 DNA follows: TGTGCCAGCCGGACAGCCTCCAACGAGCAGTACTTC. It encodes CASRTASNEQYF.

The chain combines TRBV5-6 with TRBJ2-7, with D maybe TRBD1 (6 bases). Trimming removed 0 bases at V and 5 bases at J, with 9 bases between. CDR1 SGHDT and CDR2 YYEEEE come from the germline V gene. This CDR3 spans 13 amino acids. CDR3 DNA sequence: TGTGCCAGCAGCTTGGGAGGGGGAAACGAGCAGTACTTC. Translated: CASSLGGGNEQYF. The entire variable domain, with the rest obtained from reference TRBV5-6 and TRBJ2-7, is as follows: DAGVTQSPTHLIKTRGQQVTLRCSPKSGHDTVSWYQQALGQGPQFIFQYYEEEERQRGNFPDRFSGHQFPNYSSELNVNALLLGDSALYLCASSLGGGNEQYFGPGTRLTVT.

This rearrangement joins TRBV7-8 to TRBJ2-1; D is ambiguous. Trimming shortened V by 10 bases and J by 10 bases, and 11 bases separated the two germline ends. Germline assignment: CDR1 SGHVS and CDR2 FQNEAQ. This CDR3 contains 10 residues. CDR3 bases: TGTGCCACCTCAGCGAGGGAGCAGTTCTTC. This gives the protein CATSAREQFF. Variable domain in full (rest from reference TRBV7-8 and TRBJ2-1): GAGVSQSPRYKVAKRGQDVALRCDPISGHVSLFWYQQALGQGPEFLTYFQNEAQLDKSGLPSDRFFAERPEGSVSTLKIQRTQQEDSAVYLCATSAREQFFGPGTRLTVL.

This chain links TRBV13 with TRBJ2-1; possible D gene TRBD2, 7 bases. Trimming cost V 2 bases and J 5 bases, with 13 bases left between them. Per germline, CDR1 PRHDT and CDR2 FYEKMQ (reference sequence). The length of the CDR3 is 15 residues. CDR3 sequence reads: CASSLLGGGNNEQFF. The CDR3 nucleotides read TGTGCCAGCAGCTTACTGGGCGGGGGCAACAATGAGCAGTTCTTC.

DNA for the CDR3: TGTGCCAGCAGCGTCTCCGGGACAGGGGTCTATGGCTACACCTTC. Translating gives CASSVSGTGVYGYTF. The chain is built from TRBV7-9 and TRBJ1-2, with TRBD1 matching 10 bases. This CDR3 region has 15 residues. J was trimmed by 4 bases and V by 5 bases; bases with no gene match: 7. Germline V lookup: CDR1 SEHNR, CDR2 FQNEAQ (reference sequence).

V is TRBV19 and J is TRBJ1-1; D is undetermined. The germline V gene has CDR1 LNHDA and CDR2 SQIVND (reference sequence). Trimming took off 7 bases at V and 0 bases at J, with 9 bases between the two ends. The CDR3 is 13 amino acids. CDR3 in DNA: TGTGCCAGTATGGGCAGAGTGAACACTGAAGCTTTCTTT. Protein: CASMGRVNTEAFF.